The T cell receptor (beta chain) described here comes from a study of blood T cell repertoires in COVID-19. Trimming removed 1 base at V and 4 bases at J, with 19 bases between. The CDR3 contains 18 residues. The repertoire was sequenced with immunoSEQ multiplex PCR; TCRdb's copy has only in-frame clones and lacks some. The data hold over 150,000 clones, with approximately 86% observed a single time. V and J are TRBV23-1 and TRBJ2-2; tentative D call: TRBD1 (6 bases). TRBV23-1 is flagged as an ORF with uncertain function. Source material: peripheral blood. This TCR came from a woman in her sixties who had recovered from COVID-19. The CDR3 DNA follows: TGCGCCAGCAGTCAATTTTTATCGGCACAGGGTGGCACCGGGGAGCTGTTTTTT. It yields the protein CASSQFLSAQGGTGELFF.